The clone carrying this T cell receptor (beta chain) was picked up one time. Its target is unknown. Unique molecular identifiers featured in how the TCRbeta library was prepared. Each CDR3 protein is one row after TCRdb ran MiXCR on the PCR reads. This sample has around 450,000 distinct CDR3 sequences, with 43% found just once. The junction had 7 bases not matched to a gene; V was cut back by 8 bases and J by 4 bases. CDR3 size: 14 residues. Germline V gene data show CDR1 as MDHEN and CDR2 as SYDVKM. The sample originates from a study of T-cell reconstitution after alpha-beta-depleted transplantation in children. Findings of the study overall: Several patients had high TCRbeta diversity at day 60; it came from surviving recipient T cells and thymic progenitors. Expanded graft clones, several hundred of them, were reportedly the source of alpha-beta T cells about two months after transplant.

This receptor was taken from a girl aged 2-10 years with aplastic anemia, due to receive a stem cell transplant. The V and J genes are TRBV28 and TRBJ2-2, with 7 bases matching TRBD2. The source was PBMCs, collected before TCRalphabeta/CD19-depleted stem cell transplant. CDR3 residues: CASGKRGSTGELFF. The CDR3, as DNA: TGTGCCAGCGGTAAACGCGGGAGCACCGGGGAGCTGTTTTTT. Based on the CDR3 plus reference TRBV28 and TRBJ2-2, the full variable domain is DVKVTQSSRYLVKRTGEKVFLECVQDMDHENMFWYRQDPGLGLRLIYFSYDVKMKEKGDIPEGYSVSREKKERFSLILESASTNQTSMYLCASGKRGSTGELFFGEGSRLTVL.